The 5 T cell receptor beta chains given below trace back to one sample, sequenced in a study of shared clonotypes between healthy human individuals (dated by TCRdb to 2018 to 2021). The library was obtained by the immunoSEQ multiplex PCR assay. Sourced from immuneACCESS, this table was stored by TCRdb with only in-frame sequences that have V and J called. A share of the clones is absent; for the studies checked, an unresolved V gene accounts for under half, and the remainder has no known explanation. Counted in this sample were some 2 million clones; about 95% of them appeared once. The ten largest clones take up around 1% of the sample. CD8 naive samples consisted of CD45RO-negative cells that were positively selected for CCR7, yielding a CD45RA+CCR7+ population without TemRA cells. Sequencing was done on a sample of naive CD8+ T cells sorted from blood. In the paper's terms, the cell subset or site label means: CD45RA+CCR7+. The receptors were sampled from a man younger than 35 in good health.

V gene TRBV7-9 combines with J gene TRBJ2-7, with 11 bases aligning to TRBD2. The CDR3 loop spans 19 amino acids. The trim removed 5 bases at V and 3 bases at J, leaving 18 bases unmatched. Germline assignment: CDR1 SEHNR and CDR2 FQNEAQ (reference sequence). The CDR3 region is CASSPISGTSGRTVYEQYF. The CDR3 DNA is TGTGCCAGCAGCCCAATTTCCGGGACTAGCGGCAGGACCGTCTACGAGCAGTACTTC.

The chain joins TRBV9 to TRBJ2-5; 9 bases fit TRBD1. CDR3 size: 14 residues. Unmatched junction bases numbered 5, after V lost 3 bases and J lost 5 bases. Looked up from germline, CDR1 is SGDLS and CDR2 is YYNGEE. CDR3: CASSARTGVETQYF. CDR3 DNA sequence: TGTGCCAGCAGCGCCCGGACAGGGGTGGAGACCCAGTACTTC.

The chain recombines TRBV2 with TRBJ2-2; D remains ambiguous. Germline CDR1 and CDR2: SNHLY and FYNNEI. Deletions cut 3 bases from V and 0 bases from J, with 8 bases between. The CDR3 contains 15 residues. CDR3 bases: TGTGCCAGCAGTGAGCAGGTCGCGAACACCGGGGAGCTGTTTTTT. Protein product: CASSEQVANTGELFF.

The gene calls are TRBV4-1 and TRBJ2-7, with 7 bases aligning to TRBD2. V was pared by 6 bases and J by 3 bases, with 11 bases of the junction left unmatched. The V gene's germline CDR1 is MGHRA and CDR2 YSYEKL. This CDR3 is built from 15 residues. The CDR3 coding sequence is TGCGCCAGCAGTGAAAACGGTCTAGCGGTCTACGAGCAGTACTTC. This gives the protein CASSENGLAVYEQYF.

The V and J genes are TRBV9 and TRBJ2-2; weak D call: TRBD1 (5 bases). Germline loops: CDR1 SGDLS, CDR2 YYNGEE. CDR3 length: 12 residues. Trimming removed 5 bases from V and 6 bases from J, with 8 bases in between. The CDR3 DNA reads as TGTGCCAGCAGTACAGGTTCCGGGGAGCTGTTTTTT. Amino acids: CASSTGSGELFF.